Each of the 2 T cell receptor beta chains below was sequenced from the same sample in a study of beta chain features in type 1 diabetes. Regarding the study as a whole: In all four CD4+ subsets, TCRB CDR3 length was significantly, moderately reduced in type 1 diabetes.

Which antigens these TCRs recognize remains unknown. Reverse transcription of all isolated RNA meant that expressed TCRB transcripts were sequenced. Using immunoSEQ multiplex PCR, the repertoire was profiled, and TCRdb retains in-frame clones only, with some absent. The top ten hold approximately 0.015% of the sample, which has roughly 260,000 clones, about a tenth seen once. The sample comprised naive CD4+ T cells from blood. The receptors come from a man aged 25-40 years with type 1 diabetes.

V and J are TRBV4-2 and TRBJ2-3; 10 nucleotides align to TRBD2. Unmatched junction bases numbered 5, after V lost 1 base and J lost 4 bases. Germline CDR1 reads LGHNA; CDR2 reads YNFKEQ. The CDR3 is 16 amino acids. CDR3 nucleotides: TGTGCCAGCAGCCAAGCTAGCGGGGGATTTGCAGATACGCAGTATTTT. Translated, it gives CASSQASGGFADTQYF.

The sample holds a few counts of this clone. In nucleotides, the CDR3 is TGTGCCTTGGGCGGGTGGGAGAATTCACCCCTCCACTTT. It translates to CALGGWENSPLHF. V is TRBV30 and J is TRBJ1-6, with D uncertain. The CDR3 covers 13 residues. Germline CDR1 and CDR2: GTSNPN and SVGIG (reference sequence). Trimming took 7 bases from V and 7 from J, leaving 14 bases between them.